This T cell receptor beta chain originates from a study of regulatory T cells in long-lasting Graves disease (TCRdb year 2021). Turning to the overall study: To count as having persistent Graves' disease, a patient had to have received antithyroid drug treatment for over 5 years with TSH receptor autoantibodies remaining persistently positive. Patients with persistent Graves' disease were compared with patients with newly diagnosed Graves' disease using TCR sequencing and RNA sequencing of peripheral blood. The study was registered as a clinical trial and conducted in China. A total of around 35 samples underwent TCR sequencing, from roughly 13 patients with persistent Graves' disease and roughly 20 patients with newly diagnosed Graves' disease. Persistent Graves' disease patients in the clinical cohort had taken antithyroid drugs for roughly ten years on average. Beyond this particular receptor, the publication reports: TRBV28, TRBJ1-2 and TRBJ2-5 were preferentially used in persistent disease, while TRBV20-1 and TRBJ2-1 were favored in newly diagnosed disease. Sequencing and analysis were limited to the TCR beta chain. Only peripheral blood was studied, because thyroid tissue, the primary lesion, was inaccessible. Patients with persistent disease shared more public clonotypes (roughly 2,900) than newly diagnosed patients did (about 1,000). As a limitation, the authors acknowledged that the small sample size may reduce accuracy. Persistent Graves' disease patients showed lower TCR Shannon entropy and fewer highly expanded clones than newly diagnosed patients, suggesting clonal expansion.

This clonotype was found many times. The specificity of this receptor is unknown. The input lacks base qualities; no much larger clone sits a single base away. Unmatched junction bases come to 6, with V trimmed by 6 bases and J by 2 bases. The CDR3 goes from the cysteine to the phenylalanine over 14 residues. Of the read, only the CDR3 DNA is kept; its 42 bases are in frame from base 1. CDR1 SNHLY and CDR2 FYNNEI were looked up in the germline V gene. Receptor libraries were prepared by multiplex PCR. The listed sequencing device is Illumina HiSeq 4000. TCR beta libraries were built with iRepertoire HTBI primers and Arm-PCR amplification of CDR3 regions. Before sequencing, the PCR products underwent gel purification. In the source study's methods: A total of some 60 TRBV and approximately 15 TRBJ segments were identified across samples and were used for gene usage analysis of CDR3 amino acid clonotypes. Filtered high-quality paired reads were merged into contigs using COPE and FqMerger. Contigs were aligned with BLAST to IMGT TRBV, TRBD and TRBJ reference genes, and CDR3 was defined per IMGT. Highly expanded clones were defined as clonotypes with a frequency above 0.1%. Shannon entropy was used to measure repertoire diversity, and the Gini coefficient was used to measure V-J evenness. A clonotype found in more than one individual was treated as public. TCRdb reran the public reads through fastp at Q25 and MiXCR, keeping productive beta chains. Merged by CDR3 protein, the rows form single entries marked with the most common genes and DNA. Here the V and J calls rest on TCRdb's processing, not on the authors' analysis. The sample table holds approximately 500,000 distinct CDR3 sequences, of which roughly a fifth were seen once. The top ten constitute 7% to 9% of the sample.

The time point tag for this specimen amounts to: persistent/refractory GD, antithyroid drugs over 5 years with positive TRAb. RNA was extracted from PBMCs in TRIzol for both TCR sequencing and RNA sequencing. The diagnosis of Graves' disease was made according to American Thyroid Association guidelines. Patients were recruited from an endocrinology department in Xi'an, China. From each patient, about 9.7 milliliters of peripheral blood was collected into an EDTA anticoagulant tube. Ficoll Paque Plus density gradient separation was used to isolate PBMCs, and no further T cell sorting was done. RNA quality was checked with an Agilent 2100 Bioanalyzer and agarose gel, and concentration with a NanoDrop 2000.

The sequences come from peripheral blood mononuclear cells (PBMCs), collected when the disease was refractory, from a patient treated with antithyroid drugs. Recombination joined TRBV2 with TRBJ2-7; TRBD1 aligns with 8 central bases. The source of this sequence is a female donor with Graves disease. The nucleotides read TGTGCCAGCAGCGAGGACAGGGTCGCCTACGAGCAGTACTTC. The encoded protein is CASSEDRVAYEQYF.